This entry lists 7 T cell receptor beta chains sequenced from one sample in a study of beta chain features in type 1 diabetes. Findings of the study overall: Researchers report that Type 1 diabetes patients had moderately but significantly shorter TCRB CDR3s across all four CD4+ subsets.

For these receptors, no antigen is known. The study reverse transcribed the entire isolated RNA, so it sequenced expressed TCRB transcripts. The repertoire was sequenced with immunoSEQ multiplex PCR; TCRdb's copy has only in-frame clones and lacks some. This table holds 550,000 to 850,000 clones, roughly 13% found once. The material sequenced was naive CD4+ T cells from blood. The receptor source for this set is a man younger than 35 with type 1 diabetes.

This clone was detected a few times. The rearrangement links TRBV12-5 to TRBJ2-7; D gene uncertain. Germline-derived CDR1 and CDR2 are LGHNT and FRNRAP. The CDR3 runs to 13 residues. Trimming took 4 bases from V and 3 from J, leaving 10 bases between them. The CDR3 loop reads CASGWVGLYEQYF. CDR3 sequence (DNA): TGTGCTAGTGGTTGGGTAGGTCTCTACGAGCAGTACTTC.

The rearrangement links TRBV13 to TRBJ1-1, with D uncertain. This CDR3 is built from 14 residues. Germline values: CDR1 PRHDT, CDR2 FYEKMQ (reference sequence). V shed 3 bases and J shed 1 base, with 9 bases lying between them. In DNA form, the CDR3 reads TGTGCCAGCAGCTTCTGGTTAGAGAACACTGAAGCTTTCTTT. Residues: CASSFWLENTEAFF.

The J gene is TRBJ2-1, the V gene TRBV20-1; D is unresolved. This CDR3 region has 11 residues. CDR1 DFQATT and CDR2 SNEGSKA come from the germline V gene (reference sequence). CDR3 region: CSSAGNNEQFF. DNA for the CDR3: TGCAGCAGTGCAGGTAACAATGAGCAGTTCTTC.

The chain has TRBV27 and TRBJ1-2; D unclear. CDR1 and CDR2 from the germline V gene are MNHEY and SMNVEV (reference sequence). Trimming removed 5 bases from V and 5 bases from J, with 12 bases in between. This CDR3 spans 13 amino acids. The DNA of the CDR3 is TGTGCCAGCAGTGGCGGGCAAAAATATGGCTACACCTTC. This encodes CASSGGQKYGYTF.

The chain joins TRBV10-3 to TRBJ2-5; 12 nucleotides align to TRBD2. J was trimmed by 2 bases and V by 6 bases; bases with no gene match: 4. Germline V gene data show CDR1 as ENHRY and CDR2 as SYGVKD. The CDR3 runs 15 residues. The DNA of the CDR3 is TGTGCCATCAGCACCCTAGCGGGGGGGCAAGAGACCCAGTACTTC. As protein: CAISTLAGGQETQYF.

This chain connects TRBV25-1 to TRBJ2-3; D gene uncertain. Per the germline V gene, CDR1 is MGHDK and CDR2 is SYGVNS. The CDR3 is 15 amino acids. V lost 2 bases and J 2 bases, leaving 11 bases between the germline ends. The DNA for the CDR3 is TGTGCCAGCAGTGAAGCCCGTCTGAACACAGATACGCAGTATTTT. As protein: CASSEARLNTDTQYF.

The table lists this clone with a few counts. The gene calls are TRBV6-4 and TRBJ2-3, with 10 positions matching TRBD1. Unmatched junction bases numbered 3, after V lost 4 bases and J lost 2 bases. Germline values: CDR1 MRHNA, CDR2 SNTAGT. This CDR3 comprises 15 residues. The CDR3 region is CASSAGTGDTDTQYF. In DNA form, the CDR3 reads TGTGCCAGCAGTGCCGGGACAGGGGACACAGATACGCAGTATTTT.